This T cell receptor (beta chain) was observed in a study of T cells in Graves' hyperthyroidism and ophthalmopathy. Across the study: Peripheral blood was taken when the disease was first diagnosed, before any treatment began.

The V end lost 1 base, the J end lost 1 base, and 10 bases lay between the germline ends. The CDR3 is made up of 14 amino acids. Germline assignment: CDR1 SQVTM and CDR2 ANQGSEA. Using RNA transcripts as the source, TCR beta CDR3 regions were amplified. HTBI primers were used for first-round RT-PCR of the TCR CDR3. TCRdb re-derived calls from the multiplex PCR reads in MiXCR, one entry per CDR3 protein. Found here are around 370,000 distinct CDR3 sequences, about 18% of them singletons; the top ten hold 40%. General observations from the study: Most thyroid clonotypes expanded above 0.001 were also detected in blood.

This clonotype was picked up many times. Its cognate antigen is unknown. This chain connects TRBV29-1 to TRBJ1-1; D not resolved. The sequence was obtained from a man aged 18 to 30 with Graves' ophthalmopathy. Sequences were obtained from blood. The CDR3 is CSVEARRQNTEAFF. The CDR3 DNA is TGCAGCGTTGAAGCGCGCAGGCAGAACACTGAAGCTTTCTTT.